Following are 7 T cell receptor beta chains from one sample sequenced in a study of T cells in Graves' hyperthyroidism and ophthalmopathy. Authors of the study amplified TCR beta CDR3 regions from RNA transcripts. The TCR CDR3 was amplified in a first-round RT-PCR using the HTBI primer set. TCRdb reprocessed the multiplex PCR reads with MiXCR, giving one entry per CDR3 protein. The sample consists of hundreds of thousands of distinct CDR3 sequences, 14% to 15% of them appearing once. Sequencing was done on a sample of blood. These receptors all stem from a woman in her forties with Graves' ophthalmopathy.

This clonotype was recorded many times. The V and J genes are TRBV2 and TRBJ2-7; 9 bases fit TRBD2. Germline V CDR1 and CDR2: SNHLY, FYNNEI. After removal of 7 bases from V and 1 base from J, the junction contained 5 bases not matched to a gene. The CDR3 runs to 14 residues. The DNA of the CDR3 is TGTGCCAGCATATTGCTAGCGGGATCCTACGAGCAGTACTTC. This encodes CASILLAGSYEQYF. The full variable domain, its missing parts supplied by reference TRBV2 and TRBJ2-7, is EPEVTQTPSHQVTQMGQEVILRCVPISNHLYFYWYRQILGQKVEFLVSFYNNEISEKSEIFDDQFSVERPDGSNFTLKIRSTKLEDSAMYFCASILLAGSYEQYFGPGTRLTVT.

In this sample, this clonotype turned up many times. This sequence joins TRBV29-1 and TRBJ1-1; no clear D. Trimming pared 8 bases from V and 2 bases from J, leaving 9 bases between. The germline V gene has CDR1 SQVTM and CDR2 ANQGSEA. The CDR3 spans 11 residues. The CDR3 nucleotides read TGCAGCAGTCTATTCAACACTGAAGCTTTCTTT. It encodes CSSLFNTEAFF. The variable domain in full, with the rest retrieved from reference TRBV29-1 and TRBJ1-1, is SAVISQKPSRDICQRGTSLTIQCQVDSQVTMMFWYRQQPGQSLTLIATANQGSEATYESGFVIDKFPISRPNLTFSTLTVSNMSPEDSSIYLCSSLFNTEAFFGQGTRLTVV.

This clonotype was detected many times. The chain carries TRBV7-2 and TRBJ2-7, with TRBD2 as a possible D gene (6 bases). CDR1 and CDR2 from the germline V gene are SGHTA and FQGNSA. This CDR3 has 14 amino acids. V shed 7 bases and J shed 1 base, with 14 bases lying between them. The CDR3 region has the DNA TGTGCCAGCACCCCCCGGGGGAGTTCCTACGAGCAGTACTTC. Amino acid sequence: CASTPRGSSYEQYF.

This clonotype was recorded at least ten times. This chain uses TRBV5-5 with TRBJ1-2; D unclear. V lost 3 bases and J 0 bases, leaving 12 bases between the germline ends. Per the germline V gene, CDR1 is SGHKS and CDR2 is YYEKEE (reference sequence). There are 15 residues in the CDR3. Here the CDR3 reads CASSSGLSTNYGYTF. The DNA for the CDR3 is TGTGCCAGCAGCTCCGGACTGTCGACTAACTATGGCTACACCTTC. The full variable domain, its missing parts supplied by reference TRBV5-5 and TRBJ1-2, is DAGVTQSPTHLIKTRGQQVTLRCSPISGHKSVSWYQQVLGQGPQFIFQYYEKEERGRGNFPDRFSARQFPNYSSELNVNALLLGDSALYLCASSSGLSTNYGYTFGSGTRLTVV.

In DNA, the CDR3 is TGTGCCAGCAGCTATAAGGGGAATATAGGACTGGCCGTGCAGTTCTTC. Translating gives CASSYKGNIGLAVQFF. The genes are TRBV12-3 or TRBV12-4 and TRBJ2-1; D might be TRBD1 or TRBD2, each matching 5 bases. This CDR3 is 16 amino acids long. Trimming removed 6 bases at V and 12 bases at J, with 27 bases between.

This clonotype showed up many times. The chain combines TRBV6-5 with TRBJ1-1; D not resolved. This CDR3 has 13 residues. Germline lookup yields CDR1 MNHEY and CDR2 SVGAGI. The V end lost 0 bases, the J end lost 7 bases, and 9 bases lay between the germline ends. The DNA of the CDR3 is TGTGCCAGCAGTTACTCGGCCTGGGGTGAAGCTTTCTTT. Its translation: CASSYSAWGEAFF.

In this sample, this clonotype turned up many times. V gene TRBV6-1 combines with J gene TRBJ2-1, with D hard to call. Per the germline V gene, CDR1 is MNHNS and CDR2 is SASEGT. Trimming pared 2 bases from V and 4 bases from J, leaving 6 bases between. This CDR3 region has 13 residues. The chain's CDR3 is CASSEYMYNEQFF. For the CDR3, the DNA is TGTGCCAGCAGTGAATATATGTACAATGAGCAGTTCTTC.